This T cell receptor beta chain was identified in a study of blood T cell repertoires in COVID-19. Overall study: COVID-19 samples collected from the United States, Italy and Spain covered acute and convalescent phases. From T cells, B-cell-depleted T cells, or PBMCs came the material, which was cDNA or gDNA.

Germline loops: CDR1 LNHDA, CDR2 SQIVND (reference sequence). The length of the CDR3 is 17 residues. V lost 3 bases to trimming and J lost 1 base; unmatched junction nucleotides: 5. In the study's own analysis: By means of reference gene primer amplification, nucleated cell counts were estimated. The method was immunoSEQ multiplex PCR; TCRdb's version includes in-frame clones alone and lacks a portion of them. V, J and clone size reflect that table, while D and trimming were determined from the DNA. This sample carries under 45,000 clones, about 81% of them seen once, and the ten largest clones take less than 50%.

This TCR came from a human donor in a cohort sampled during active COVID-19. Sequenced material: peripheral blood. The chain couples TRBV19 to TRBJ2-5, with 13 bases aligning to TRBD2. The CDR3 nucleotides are TGTGCCAGTAGTATTACTAGCGGGGGGGCAATCCAAGAGACCCAGTACTTC. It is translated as CASSITSGGAIQETQYF.